The clone carrying this T cell receptor (beta chain) is labeled medium-sized. Its target is not known. This sample was included in a study of T-cell reconstitution after alpha-beta-depleted transplantation in children. The study's findings and limits: T-cell counts and diversity at one year post-transplant came mainly from newly produced T cells. The study reportedly traced alpha-beta T cells about two months after transplant to several hundred expanded graft clones. Some patients' high day-60 TCRbeta diversity was attributed to recipient cells surviving conditioning.

The TCRbeta library incorporated unique molecular identifiers. TCRdb ran MiXCR on the PCR reads and lists one entry per CDR3 protein. The repertoire holds 7,000 or so distinct CDR3 sequences, with about 10% as singletons. Looked up from germline, CDR1 is ENHRY and CDR2 is SYGVKD. The V and J ends lost 8 bases and 2 bases, in that order; junction bases with no gene match: 3. The CDR3 has 13 residues. The genes are TRBV10-3 and TRBJ2-1, with 7 bases that match TRBD2. The starting material was PBMCs, mostly from graft donor cells, obtained 180 days after TCRalphabeta/CD19-depleted stem cell transplant. This clonotype originated in a child under two years old who had a stem cell transplant for acute myeloid leukemia, so the T cells may come from the graft donor. CDR3 loop: CAIGRGTYNEQFF. The CDR3 DNA is TGTGCCATCGGGAGGGGAACCTACAATGAGCAGTTCTTC.